Listed here is a single T cell receptor beta chain. Antigen: not known. This entry comes from a study of post-analysis software for immune sequencing data. About the study: The study covered relapsing-remitting, secondary progressive and progressive-relapsing courses of multiple sclerosis. Study-level points and caveats: When patients were compared with controls, about 5 TRBV segments were more frequent, TRBV5-6, TRBV5-1 and TRBV20-1 among them.

Trimming took off 4 bases at V and 11 bases at J, with 17 bases between the two ends. CDR3 length: 13 amino acids. The germline V gene has CDR1 SGHVS and CDR2 FQNEAQ. Unique molecular identifiers featured in each of the TCR beta cDNA libraries. cDNA molecules numbering about 490,000 came from around 1 to 10 million T cells. TCRdb analysed the PCR reads with MiXCR anew, one entry per CDR3 protein. The sample has roughly 650,000 distinct CDR3 sequences; about 60% are singletons. The sample consisted of blood. This sequence originates from a girl aged 2 to 9 with multiple sclerosis. The chain recombines TRBV7-8 with TRBJ2-5, with D perhaps matching TRBD2 (5 bases). The DNA of the CDR3 is TGTGCCAGCAGCTCGGACGGTCTTGGGGAGCAGTACTTC. It codes for CASSSDGLGEQYF.